This T cell receptor (beta chain) came from a study of T cells after yellow fever vaccination. TCRdb itself ran the 5' RACE reads through MiXCR, one entry per CDR3 protein. The table includes some 550,000 distinct CDR3 sequences, approximately 21% detected once. This clonotype was counted at least ten times. Trimming stripped 3 bases from V and 3 bases from J, with 11 bases between. The CDR3 has 14 residues. Germline V gene sequence: CDR1 LGHDT, CDR2 YNNKEL (reference sequence). This material consisted of PBMCs, taken 15 days after the yellow fever booster vaccination. J is TRBJ2-5 and V is TRBV3-1; D gene ambiguous. The clonotype comes from a man aged 25-45 years who received the YFV17D yellow fever vaccine. CDR3 amino acids: CASSHGLQKETQYF. CDR3 DNA sequence: TGTGCCAGCAGCCACGGTCTCCAGAAAGAGACCCAGTACTTC.